This TCR beta chain emerged from a study of shared clonotypes between healthy human individuals. Original methodology: ImmunoSEQ supplied junction-only sequences lacking quality scores, so filtering was different. Using immunoSEQ multiplex PCR, the repertoire was profiled, and TCRdb retains in-frame clones only, with some absent. That table gives V, J and clone size, and the DNA gave D and trimming. The sample includes roughly 500,000 clones, 65% to 85% of them seen just once. Trimming removed 7 bases from V and 8 bases from J, with 17 bases in between. The germline V gene has CDR1 LNHDA and CDR2 SQIVND (reference sequence). CDR3 length: 14 amino acids.

The chain couples TRBV19 to TRBJ1-4, with a weak D call TRBD1 (5 bases). This TCR was sampled from a woman between 40 and 50 years old in good health. Some clones in this sample may be carry-over from other donors' samples. Sequencing was carried out using PBMCs. CDR3 protein: CASTVHQGGEKLFF. The CDR3, as DNA: TGTGCCAGTACCGTTCACCAGGGCGGAGAAAAACTGTTTTTT.